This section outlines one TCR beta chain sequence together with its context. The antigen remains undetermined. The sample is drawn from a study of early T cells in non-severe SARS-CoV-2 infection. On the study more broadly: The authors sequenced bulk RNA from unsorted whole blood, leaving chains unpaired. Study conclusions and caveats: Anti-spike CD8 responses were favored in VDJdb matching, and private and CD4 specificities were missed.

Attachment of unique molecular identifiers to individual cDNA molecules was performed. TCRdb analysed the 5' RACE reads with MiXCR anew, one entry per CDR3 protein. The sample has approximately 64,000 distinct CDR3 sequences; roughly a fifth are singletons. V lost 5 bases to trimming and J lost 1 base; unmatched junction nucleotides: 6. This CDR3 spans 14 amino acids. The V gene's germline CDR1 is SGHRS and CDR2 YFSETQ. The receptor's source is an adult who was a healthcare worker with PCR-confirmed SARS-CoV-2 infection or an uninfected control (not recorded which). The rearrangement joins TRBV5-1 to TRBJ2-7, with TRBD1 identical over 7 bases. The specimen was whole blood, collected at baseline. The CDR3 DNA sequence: TGCGCCAGCAGAAGGACAGGTAATTCCTACGAGCAGTACTTC. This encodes CASRRTGNSYEQYF. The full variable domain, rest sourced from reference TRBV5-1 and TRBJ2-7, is KAGVTQTPRYLIKTRGQQVTLSCSPISGHRSVSWYQQTPGQGLQFLFEYFSETQRNKGNFPGRFSGRQFSNSRSEMNVSTLELGDSALYLCASRRTGNSYEQYFGPGTRLTVT.